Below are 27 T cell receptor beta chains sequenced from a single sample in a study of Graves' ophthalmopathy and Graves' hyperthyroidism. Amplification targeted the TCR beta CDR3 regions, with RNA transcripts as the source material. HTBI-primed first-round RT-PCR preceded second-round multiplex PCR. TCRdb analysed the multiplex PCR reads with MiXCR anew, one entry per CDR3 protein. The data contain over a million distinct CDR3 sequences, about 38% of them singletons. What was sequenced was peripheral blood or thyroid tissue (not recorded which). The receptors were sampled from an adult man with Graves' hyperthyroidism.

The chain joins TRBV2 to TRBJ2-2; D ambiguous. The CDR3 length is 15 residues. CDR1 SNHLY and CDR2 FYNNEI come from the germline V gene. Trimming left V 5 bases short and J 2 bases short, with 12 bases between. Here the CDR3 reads CASSLDAPNTGELFF. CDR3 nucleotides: TGTGCCAGCAGTTTGGACGCTCCCAACACCGGGGAGCTGTTTTTT.

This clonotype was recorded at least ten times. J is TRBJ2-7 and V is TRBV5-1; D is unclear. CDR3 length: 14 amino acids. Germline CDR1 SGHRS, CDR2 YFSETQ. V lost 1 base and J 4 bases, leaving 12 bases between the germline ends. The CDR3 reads CASSLRSSGYEQYF. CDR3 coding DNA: TGCGCCAGCAGCTTGCGGAGTAGTGGTTACGAGCAGTACTTC.

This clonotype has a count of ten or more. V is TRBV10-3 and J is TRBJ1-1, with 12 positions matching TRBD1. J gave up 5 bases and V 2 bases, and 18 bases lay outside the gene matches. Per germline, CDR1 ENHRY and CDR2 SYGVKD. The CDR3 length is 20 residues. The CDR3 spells CAISEAMAYWDRGRFTEAFF. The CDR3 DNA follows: TGTGCCATCAGTGAGGCGATGGCATATTGGGACAGGGGGCGGTTTACTGAAGCTTTCTTT.

Here the CDR3 reads CASRHLGGSNTGELFF. For the CDR3, the DNA is TGTGCCAGCAGACATTTGGGGGGGTCTAACACCGGGGAGCTGTTTTTT. The chain links TRBV7-2 to TRBJ2-2; 7 bases map to TRBD2. The J segment lost 2 bases and the V segment lost 6 bases, leaving 9 bases of the junction unmatched. This CDR3 comprises 16 residues. Germline assignment: CDR1 SGHTA and CDR2 FQGNSA.

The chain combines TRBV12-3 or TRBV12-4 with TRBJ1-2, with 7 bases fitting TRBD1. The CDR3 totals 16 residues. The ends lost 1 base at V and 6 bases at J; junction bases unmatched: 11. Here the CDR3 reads CASSLDRGLSIHGYTF. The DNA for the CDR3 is TGTGCCAGCAGTTTAGACAGGGGCCTATCTATTCATGGCTACACCTTC.

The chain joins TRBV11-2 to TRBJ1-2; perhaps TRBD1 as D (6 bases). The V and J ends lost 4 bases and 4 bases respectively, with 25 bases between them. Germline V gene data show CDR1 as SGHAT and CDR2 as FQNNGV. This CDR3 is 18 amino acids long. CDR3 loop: CASSSGGRDGGAFYGYTF. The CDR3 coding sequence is TGTGCCAGCAGCTCGGGCGGAAGGGATGGGGGGGCTTTCTATGGCTACACCTTC.

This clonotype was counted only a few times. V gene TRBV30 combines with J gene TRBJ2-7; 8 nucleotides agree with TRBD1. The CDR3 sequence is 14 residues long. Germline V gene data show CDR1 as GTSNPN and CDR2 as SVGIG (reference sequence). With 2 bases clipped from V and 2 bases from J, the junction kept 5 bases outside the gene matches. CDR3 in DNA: TGTGCCTGGAGTACAGGACAGGGAACCTACGAGCAGTACTTC. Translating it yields CAWSTGQGTYEQYF.

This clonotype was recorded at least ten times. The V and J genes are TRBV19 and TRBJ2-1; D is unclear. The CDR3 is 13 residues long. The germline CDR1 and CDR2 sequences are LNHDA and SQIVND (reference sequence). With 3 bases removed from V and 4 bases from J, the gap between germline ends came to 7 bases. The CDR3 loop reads CASSIKAYNEQFF. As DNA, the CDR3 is TGTGCCAGTAGTATTAAAGCTTACAATGAGCAGTTCTTC.

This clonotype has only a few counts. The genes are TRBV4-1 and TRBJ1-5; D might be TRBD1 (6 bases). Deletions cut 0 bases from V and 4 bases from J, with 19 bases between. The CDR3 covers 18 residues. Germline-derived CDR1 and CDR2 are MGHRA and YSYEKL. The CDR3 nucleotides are TGCGCCAGCAGCCAAGAAAGAGGACAGACTCTTAGAAATCAGCCCCAGCATTTT. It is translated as CASSQERGQTLRNQPQHF.

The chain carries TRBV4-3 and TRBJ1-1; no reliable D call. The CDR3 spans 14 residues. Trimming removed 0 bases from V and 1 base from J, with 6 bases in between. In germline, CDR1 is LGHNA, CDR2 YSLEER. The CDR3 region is CASSQDMGNTEAFF. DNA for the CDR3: TGCGCCAGCAGCCAAGATATGGGGAACACTGAAGCTTTCTTT.

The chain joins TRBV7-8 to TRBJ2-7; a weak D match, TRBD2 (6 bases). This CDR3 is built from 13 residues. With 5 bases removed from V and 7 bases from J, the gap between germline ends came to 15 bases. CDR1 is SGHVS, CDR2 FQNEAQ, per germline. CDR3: CASSPKYREEQYF. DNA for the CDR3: TGTGCCAGCAGCCCAAAATACCGGGAGGAGCAGTACTTC. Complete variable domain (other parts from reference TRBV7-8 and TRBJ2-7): GAGVSQSPRYKVAKRGQDVALRCDPISGHVSLFWYQQALGQGPEFLTYFQNEAQLDKSGLPSDRFFAERPEGSVSTLKIQRTQQEDSAVYLCASSPKYREEQYFGPGTRLTVT.

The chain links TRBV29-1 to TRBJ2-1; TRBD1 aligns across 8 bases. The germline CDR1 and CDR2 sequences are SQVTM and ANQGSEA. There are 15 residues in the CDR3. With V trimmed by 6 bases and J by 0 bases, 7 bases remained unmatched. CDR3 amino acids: CSVGGQERSYNEQFF. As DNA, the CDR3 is TGCAGCGTGGGGGGACAGGAACGCTCCTACAATGAGCAGTTCTTC.

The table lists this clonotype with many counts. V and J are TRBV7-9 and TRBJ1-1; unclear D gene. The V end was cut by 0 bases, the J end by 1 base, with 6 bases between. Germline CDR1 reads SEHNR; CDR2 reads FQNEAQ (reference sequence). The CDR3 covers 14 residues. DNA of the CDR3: TGTGCCAGCAGCTTAGCCGGGTCGAACACTGAAGCTTTCTTT. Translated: CASSLAGSNTEAFF.

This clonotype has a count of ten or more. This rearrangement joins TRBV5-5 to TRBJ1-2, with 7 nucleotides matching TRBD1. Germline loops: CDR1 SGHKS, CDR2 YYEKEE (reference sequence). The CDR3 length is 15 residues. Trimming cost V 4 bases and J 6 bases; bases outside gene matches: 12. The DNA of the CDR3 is TGTGCCAGCAGCGATAGACAGGGACGGAGGGATGGCTACACCTTC. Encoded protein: CASSDRQGRRDGYTF.

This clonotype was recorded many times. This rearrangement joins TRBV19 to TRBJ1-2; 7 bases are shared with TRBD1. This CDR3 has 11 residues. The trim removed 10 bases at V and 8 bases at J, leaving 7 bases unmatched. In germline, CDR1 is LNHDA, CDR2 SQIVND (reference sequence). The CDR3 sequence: CAIDRAGGYTF. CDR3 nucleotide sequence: TGTGCCATAGACAGGGCCGGCGGCTACACCTTC. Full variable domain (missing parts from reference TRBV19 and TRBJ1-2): DGGITQSPKYLFRKEGQNVTLSCEQNLNHDAMYWYRQDPGQGLRLIYYSQIVNDFQKGDIAEGYSVSREKKESFPLTVTSAQKNPTAFYLCAIDRAGGYTFGSGTRLTVV.

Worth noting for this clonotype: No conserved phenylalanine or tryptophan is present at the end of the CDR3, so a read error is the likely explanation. The CDR3, as DNA: TGCGCCAGCAGCCAAGCTGATTCGGCTGGGGCCAACGTCCTGACTCCA. It codes for CASSQADSAGANVLTP. The chain links TRBV7-9 to TRBJ2-6; D call uncertain. The CDR3 loop spans 16 amino acids. The germline V gene has CDR1 SEHNR and CDR2 FQNEAQ (reference sequence).

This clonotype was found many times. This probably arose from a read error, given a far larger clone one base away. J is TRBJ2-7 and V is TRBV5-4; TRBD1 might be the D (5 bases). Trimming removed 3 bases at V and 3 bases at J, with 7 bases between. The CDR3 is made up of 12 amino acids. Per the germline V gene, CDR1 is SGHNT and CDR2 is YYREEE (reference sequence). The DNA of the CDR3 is TGTGCCAGCAGCTCGGACATCTACGAGCAGTACTTC. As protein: CASSSDIYEQYF.

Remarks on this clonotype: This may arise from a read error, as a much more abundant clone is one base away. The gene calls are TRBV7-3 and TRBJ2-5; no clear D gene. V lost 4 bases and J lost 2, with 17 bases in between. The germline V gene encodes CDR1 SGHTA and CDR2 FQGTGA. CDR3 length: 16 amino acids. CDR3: CASSSAGVRSQETQYF. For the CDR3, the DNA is TGTGCCAGCAGCTCCGCAGGAGTCAGGTCGCAAGAGACCCAGTACTTC.

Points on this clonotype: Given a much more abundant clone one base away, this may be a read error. The CDR3 region is CASSEMDGLDTEAFF. CDR3 nucleotides: TGTGCCAGCAGTGAAATGGACGGCTTGGACACTGAAGCTTTCTTT. This chain links TRBV2 with TRBJ1-1; D is undetermined. The V gene lost 2 bases and the J gene lost 3 bases, with 13 bases spanning the gap. The germline V gene has CDR1 SNHLY and CDR2 FYNNEI. The CDR3 consists of 15 residues.

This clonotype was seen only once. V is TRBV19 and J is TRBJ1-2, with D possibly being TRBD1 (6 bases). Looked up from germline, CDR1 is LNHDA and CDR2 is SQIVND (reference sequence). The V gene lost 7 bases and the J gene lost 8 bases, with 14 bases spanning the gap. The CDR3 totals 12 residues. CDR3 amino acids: CASTTGGAGYTF. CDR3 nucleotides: TGTGCCAGTACGACGGGGGGCGCCGGCTACACCTTC.

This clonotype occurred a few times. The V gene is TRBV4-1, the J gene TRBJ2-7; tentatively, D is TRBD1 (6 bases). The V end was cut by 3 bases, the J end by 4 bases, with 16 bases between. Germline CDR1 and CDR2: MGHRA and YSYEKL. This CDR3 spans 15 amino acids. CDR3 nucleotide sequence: TGCGCCAGCAGCCACCTACAGGGCTGGGGATACGAGCAGTACTTC. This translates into CASSHLQGWGYEQYF.

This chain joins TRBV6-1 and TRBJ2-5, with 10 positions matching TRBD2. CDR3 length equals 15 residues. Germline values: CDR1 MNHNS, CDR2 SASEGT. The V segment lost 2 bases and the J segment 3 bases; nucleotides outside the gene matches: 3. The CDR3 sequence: CASSESGLAEETQYF. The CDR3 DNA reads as TGTGCCAGCAGTGAATCCGGACTAGCGGAAGAGACCCAGTACTTC.

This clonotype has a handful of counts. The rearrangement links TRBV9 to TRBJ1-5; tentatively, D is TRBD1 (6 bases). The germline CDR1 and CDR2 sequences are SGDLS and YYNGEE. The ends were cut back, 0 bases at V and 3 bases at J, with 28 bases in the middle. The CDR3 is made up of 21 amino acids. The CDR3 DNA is TGTGCCAGCAGCGTAGTCCAGCGAGCCGGGACACACTACCGATACAATCAGCCCCAGCATTTT. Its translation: CASSVVQRAGTHYRYNQPQHF.

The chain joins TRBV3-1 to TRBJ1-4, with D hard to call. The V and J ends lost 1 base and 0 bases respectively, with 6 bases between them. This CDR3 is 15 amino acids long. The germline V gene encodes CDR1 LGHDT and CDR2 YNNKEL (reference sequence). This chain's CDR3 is CASSQARPTNEKLFF. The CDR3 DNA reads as TGTGCCAGCAGCCAAGCACGTCCAACTAATGAAAAACTGTTTTTT.

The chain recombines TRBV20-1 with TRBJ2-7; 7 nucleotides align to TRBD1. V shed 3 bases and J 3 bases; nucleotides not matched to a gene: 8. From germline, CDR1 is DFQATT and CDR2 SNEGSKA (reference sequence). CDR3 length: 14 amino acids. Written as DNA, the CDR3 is TGCAGTGCTAGGTCTCCGGGACAGCGCTACGAGCAGTACTTC. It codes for CSARSPGQRYEQYF.

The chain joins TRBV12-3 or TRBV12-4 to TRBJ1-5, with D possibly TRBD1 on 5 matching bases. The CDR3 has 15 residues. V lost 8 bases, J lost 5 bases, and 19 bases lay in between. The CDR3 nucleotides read TGTGCCAGCTCCTCAGGAGTTAGGGGCTATCAGCCCCAGCATTTT. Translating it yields CASSSGVRGYQPQHF.

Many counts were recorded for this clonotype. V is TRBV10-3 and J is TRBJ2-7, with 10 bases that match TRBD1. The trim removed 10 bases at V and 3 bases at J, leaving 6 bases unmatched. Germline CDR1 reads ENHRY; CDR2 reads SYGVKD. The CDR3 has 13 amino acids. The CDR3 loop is CASGWTGGYEQYF. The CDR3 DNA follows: TGTGCCAGCGGCTGGACAGGGGGCTACGAGCAGTACTTC.